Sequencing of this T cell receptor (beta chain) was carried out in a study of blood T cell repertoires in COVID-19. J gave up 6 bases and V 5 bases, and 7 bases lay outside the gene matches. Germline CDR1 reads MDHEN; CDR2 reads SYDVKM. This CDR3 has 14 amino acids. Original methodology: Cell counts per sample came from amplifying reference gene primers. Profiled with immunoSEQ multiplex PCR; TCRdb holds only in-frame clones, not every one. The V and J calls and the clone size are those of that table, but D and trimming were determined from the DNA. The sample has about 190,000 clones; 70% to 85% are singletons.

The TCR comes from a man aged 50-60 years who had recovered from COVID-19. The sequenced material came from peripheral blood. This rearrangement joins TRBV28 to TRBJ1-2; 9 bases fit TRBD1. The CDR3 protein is CASSVPQGADGYTF. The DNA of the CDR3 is TGTGCCAGCAGTGTCCCACAGGGGGCAGATGGCTACACCTTC.